This TCR beta chain was recorded in a study of T-cell reconstitution after alpha-beta-depleted transplantation in children. During its preparation, the TCRbeta library received unique molecular identifiers. A single record per CDR3 protein comes from TCRdb applying MiXCR to the PCR reads. The repertoire consists of 490,000 or so distinct CDR3 sequences, with about an eighth occurring once and the leading ten covering more than 5.5%. This CDR3 comprises 12 residues. The germline V and J ends were trimmed by 4 bases and 5 bases, with 11 bases remaining between them. Germline V CDR1 and CDR2: SQVTM, ANQGSEA.

The chain is built from TRBV29-1 and TRBJ2-5; a weak D match, TRBD1 (6 bases). The receptor's source is a human donor who donated a stem cell graft to a child with combined immunodeficiency. Sequenced here: PBMCs from the stem cell graft donor, sampled from the stem cell graft. CDR3 in DNA: TGCAGCGTTGTGGGGGCCGGTGAGACCCAGTACTTC. This codes for CSVVGAGETQYF.